A selection of T cell receptor beta chains follows, all from one sample in a study of blood T cell repertoires in COVID-19. Data came from immunoSEQ multiplex PCR; TCRdb stores just in-frame clones and leaves some out. The sample comprises 150,000 to 200,000 clones, approximately 81% of which are singletons, and over 12% rests with the top ten. The sequencing input was peripheral blood. The receptors come from a man aged 18 to 29 with active or convalescent COVID-19. CDR3s include the opening cysteine and the closing phenylalanine or tryptophan. A D gene is named only where the DNA matches it firmly. Not every row has a clone size; where given, it reads once, few, many or a size class.

J,size,V,D,CDR3,DNA
TRBJ1-3,.,TRBV6-1,.,CASSGQRLTPGNTIYF,TGTGCCAGCAGTGGACAGCGACTTACCCCTGGAAACACCATATATTTT
TRBJ1-2,.,TRBV14,.,CASSQDNGQGGYTF,TGTGCCAGCAGCCAAGATAACGGCCAGGGTGGCTACACCTTC
TRBJ1-5,.,TRBV4-3,.,CASSQDPRGNQPQHF,TGCGCCAGCAGCCAAGATCCCAGGGGCAATCAGCCCCAGCATTTT
TRBJ1-5,.,TRBV6-5,.,CASSSQGSGSNQPQHF,TGTGCCAGCAGTTCACAGGGTTCTGGGAGCAATCAGCCCCAGCATTTT
TRBJ1-5,.,TRBV3-1/TRBV3-2,TRBD1,CASSQDWTGGGQPQHF,TGTGCCAGCAGCCAAGATTGGACAGGGGGCGGTCAGCCCCAGCATTTT
TRBJ2-7,.,TRBV7-8,.,CASRLHQGLDYEQYF,TGTGCCAGCAGACTACACCAGGGGTTAGACTACGAGCAGTACTTC
TRBJ2-7,.,TRBV7-9,.,CASSLEGVSIYEQYF,TGTGCCAGCAGCTTAGAGGGGGTCTCGATCTACGAGCAGTACTTC
TRBJ2-1,.,TRBV5-4,.,CASSLTGIYNEQFF,TGTGCCAGCAGCTTGACAGGGATCTACAATGAGCAGTTCTTC
TRBJ1-2,.,TRBV6-5,TRBD1,CASRAGTAYHYGYTF,TGTGCCAGCAGGGCCGGGACAGCCTACCACTATGGCTACACCTTC
TRBJ2-1,.,TRBV5-1,.,CASSATSTAGYNEQFF,TGCGCCAGCAGCGCCACTTCGACCGCGGGGTACAATGAGCAGTTCTTC
TRBJ1-1,.,TRBV19,.,CASSFQGADTEAFF,TGTGCCAGTAGTTTCCAGGGCGCGGACACTGAAGCTTTCTTT
TRBJ2-7,.,TRBV20-1,.,CSATGPNEQYF,TGCAGTGCTACAGGCCCGAACGAGCAGTACTTC
TRBJ1-2,.,TRBV7-9,.,CASSLAGGDSNYGYTF,TGTGCCAGCAGCTTAGCGGGGGGGGACTCCAACTATGGCTACACCTTC
TRBJ1-2,.,TRBV19,.,CASSITAADYGYTF,TGTGCCAGTAGTATAACGGCTGCGGACTATGGCTACACCTTC
TRBJ1-2,once,TRBV24-1,TRBD1,CATRDSGYGYTF,TGTGCCACAAGGGACAGCGGCTATGGCTACACCTTC
TRBJ1-3,.,TRBV18,TRBD1,CASSTQRTGSGNTIYF,TGTGCCAGCTCTACTCAAAGGACAGGCTCTGGAAACACCATATATTTT
TRBJ2-1,.,TRBV6-1,TRBD1,CASSEGQGAIFGEQFF,TGTGCCAGCAGCGAAGGACAGGGGGCGATTTTTGGTGAGCAGTTCTTC
TRBJ2-6,.,TRBV28,.,CASRETLSGANVLTF,TGTGCCAGCCGGGAGACCCTCTCTGGGGCCAACGTCCTGACTTTC
TRBJ1-5,.,TRBV28,TRBD1,CASRSQGVSQPQHF,TGTGCCAGCAGATCACAGGGGGTGAGTCAGCCCCAGCATTTT
TRBJ2-7,few,TRBV28,.,CASSLSTGSGEQYF,TGTGCCAGCAGTTTATCTACAGGGAGCGGCGAGCAGTACTTC
TRBJ1-3,.,TRBV6-5,.,CASSLQGGGNTIYF,TGTGCCAGCAGTTTACAGGGTGGTGGAAACACCATATATTTT
TRBJ1-5,.,TRBV7-2,.,CASSFSPNQPQHF,TGTGCCAGCAGCTTCAGTCCTAATCAGCCCCAGCATTTT
TRBJ1-2,.,TRBV28,.,CASSFGHPLGYTF,TGTGCCAGCAGTTTCGGACACCCGTTGGGCTACACCTTC
TRBJ2-1,.,TRBV7-6,.,CASSSGFQQFF,TGTGCCAGCAGCTCCGGGTTCCAGCAGTTCTTC
TRBJ2-7,.,TRBV18,TRBD2,CASSPAPSGSYEQYF,TGTGCCAGCTCACCAGCTCCTAGCGGCTCCTACGAGCAGTACTTC
TRBJ1-2,.,TRBV4-3,TRBD1,CASSQVGRDRRYGYTF,TGCGCCAGCAGCCAAGTGGGCCGGGACAGAAGATATGGCTACACCTTC
TRBJ1-6,once,TRBV11-2,.,CASSTGQHSPLHF,TGTGCCAGCAGCACGGGACAACATTCACCCCTCCACTTT
TRBJ2-1,.,TRBV29-1,.,CSALTLVTGWGNEQFF,TGCAGCGCGCTGACCCTGGTGACAGGATGGGGCAATGAGCAGTTCTTC
TRBJ2-1,.,TRBV19,.,CASSIGREAYNEQFF,TGTGCCAGTAGTATTGGCAGGGAAGCCTACAATGAGCAGTTCTTC
TRBJ2-7,.,TRBV21-1,.,CASSKSGQGDEQYF,TGTGCCAGCAGCAAGTCTGGACAGGGGGACGAGCAGTACTTC
TRBJ2-3,.,TRBV15,.,CATSRDLTDTQYF,TGTGCCACCAGCAGAGATCTCACAGATACGCAGTATTTT
TRBJ1-1,.,TRBV10-3,TRBD1,CATGTGGTEAFF,TGTGCCACCGGGACAGGGGGCACTGAAGCTTTCTTT
TRBJ2-1,.,TRBV11-2,TRBD2,CASSPSLAGGPSEQFF,TGTGCCAGCAGCCCCTCACTAGCGGGAGGGCCATCTGAGCAGTTCTTC
TRBJ1-2,.,TRBV27,.,CASSLVRGYGYTF,TGTGCCAGCAGTTTAGTCAGGGGCTATGGCTACACCTTC
TRBJ2-2,.,TRBV30,.,CALPGQQNTGELFF,TGTGCCTTACCGGGACAACAGAACACCGGGGAGCTGTTTTTT
TRBJ1-2,once,TRBV6-2/TRBV6-3,TRBD1,CASSYPGTVGYTF,TGTGCCAGCAGTTATCCAGGGACAGTTGGCTACACCTTC
TRBJ1-1,.,TRBV13,.,CASSPEVLNTEAFF,TGTGCCAGCAGCCCTGAGGTCCTGAACACTGAAGCTTTCTTT
TRBJ1-4,.,TRBV28,TRBD1,CATTWDRGNEKLFF,TGTGCCACTACCTGGGACAGGGGAAATGAAAAACTGTTTTTT
TRBJ1-2,.,TRBV7-9,.,CASSRDTIGHGYTF,TGTGCCAGCTCCCGGGACACCATCGGTCACGGCTACACCTTC
TRBJ2-1,.,TRBV19,TRBD2,CASSRGLASYNEQFF,TGTGCCAGTAGTAGGGGACTAGCGAGTTACAATGAGCAGTTCTTC
TRBJ1-2,.,TRBV28,.,CASSQLDGHNYGYTF,TGTGCCAGCAGTCAGCTCGACGGACATAACTATGGCTACACCTTC
TRBJ2-1,.,TRBV6-1,TRBD2,CASSGPTSGRSNEQFF,TGTGCCAGCAGTGGCCCCACTAGCGGGAGGAGTAATGAGCAGTTCTTC
TRBJ1-5,.,TRBV21-1,.,CASSPRVTNQPQHF,TGTGCCAGCAGCCCTCGGGTCACCAATCAGCCCCAGCATTTT
TRBJ1-3,.,TRBV6-7,TRBD1,CASSPTGRNTIYF,TGTGCCAGCAGCCCGACAGGGAGAAACACCATATATTTT
TRBJ2-2,once,TRBV3-1/TRBV3-2,TRBD2,CASSQGRAGGLNGELFF,TGTGCCAGCAGCCAAGGCCGAGCGGGGGGGCTGAACGGGGAGCTGTTTTTT
TRBJ1-3,.,TRBV19,.,CASRTGTSGNTIYF,TGTGCCAGTAGAACAGGGACCTCTGGAAACACCATATATTTT
TRBJ2-3,.,TRBV19,.,CASTNWGKGTDTQYF,TGTGCCAGCACAAACTGGGGCAAGGGCACAGATACGCAGTATTTT
TRBJ2-1,.,TRBV11-2,TRBD2,CASSQKGLAAPGRFF,TGTGCCAGCAGCCAGAAGGGACTAGCGGCCCCGGGGCGGTTCTTC
TRBJ1-6,.,TRBV19,.,CASSIDIQNNSPLHF,TGTGCCAGTAGTATAGATATACAGAATAATTCACCCCTCCACTTT
TRBJ2-1,.,TRBV4-2,.,CASSQVGGNEQFF,TGTGCCAGCAGCCAAGTAGGGGGCAATGAGCAGTTCTTC
TRBJ1-6,.,TRBV28,.,CASSLWIENSPLHF,TGTGCCAGCAGTTTATGGATCGAGAATTCACCCCTCCACTTT
TRBJ1-1,.,TRBV2,.,CASSDGRATEAFF,TGTGCCAGCAGTGACGGCAGGGCCACTGAAGCTTTCTTT
TRBJ2-3,.,TRBV9,TRBD2,CASSPSGARTDTQYF,TGTGCCAGCAGCCCTAGCGGAGCCCGCACAGATACGCAGTATTTT
TRBJ1-5,.,TRBV5-1,.,CASSLDGNQPQHF,TGCGCCAGCAGCTTGGACGGGAATCAGCCCCAGCATTTT
TRBJ2-3,.,TRBV20-1,TRBD2,CSASFSGTSTDTQYF,TGCAGTGCTAGTTTTAGCGGGACTAGCACAGATACGCAGTATTTT
TRBJ2-2,.,TRBV18,.,CASSPFYSGELFF,TGTGCCAGCTCACCCTTCTATTCCGGGGAGCTGTTTTTT
TRBJ2-7,.,TRBV5-1,.,CASKSSSYEQYF,TGCGCCAGCAAGTCGAGCTCCTACGAGCAGTACTTC
TRBJ2-7,.,TRBV11-3,.,CASSFPPGHHTYEQYF,TGTGCCAGCAGTTTTCCGCCGGGACATCATACCTACGAGCAGTACTTC
TRBJ2-1,.,TRBV11-2,TRBD1,CASSGRAGTGQNEQFF,TGTGCCAGCAGCGGACGGGCTGGGACAGGTCAGAATGAGCAGTTCTTC
TRBJ2-3,.,TRBV3-1/TRBV3-2,.,CASSQEMGGVWDTQYF,TGTGCCAGCAGCCAAGAAATGGGCGGGGTGTGGGATACGCAGTATTTT